This TCR beta chain came from a study of graft-versus-host responses after intestinal transplantation (dated by TCRdb to the early 2020s). For the study in its entirety: The transplants that recipients received were multivisceral, liver-intestinal, or isolated intestinal. After intestinal transplantation, graft-versus-host and host-versus-graft alloreactive T cell clones in the graft, circulation and bone marrow were tracked using bulk TCR-beta CDR3 sequencing. The cohort enrolled 20 to 30 intestinal transplant recipients including one retransplant, and a few patients lacking pretransplant specimens were excluded. Alloreactive clones were identified by sequencing pre-transplant mixed lymphocyte reaction products and comparing them with unstimulated pre-transplant donor and recipient T cells. Donor T cell macrochimerism was defined as a peak of at least 4% donor T cells among recipient peripheral blood mononuclear cells. Rather than being sequenced by the commercial service, samples from a few later patients were sequenced in-house on an Illumina MiSeq and processed with MiXCR. Anti-thymocyte globulin induction was given to all recipients, followed by maintenance tacrolimus and steroids for 2 to 4 years.

The time point label, read with the paper, signifies: cells obtained before transplantation from donor or recipient. Mixed lymphocyte reactions plated around 200,000 CFSE-labeled pre-transplant responders with around 200,000 irradiated violet-dye-labeled stimulators and were cultured for six to seven days. After the mixed lymphocyte reaction, proliferating CD3+CD4+CFSE-low and CD3+CD8+CFSE-low responder cells were FACS-sorted on a BD Influx sorter. Summary of the overall study and its limitations: High GvH to HvG T cell clonal ratios were observed in the allografts of patients with donor T cell macrochimerism. The conclusions were limited by the relatively low number and heterogeneity of the intestinal transplant patients. Early after transplant, peak levels of circulating GvH clones were associated with declines in HvG clones. GvH clones were found in recipient bone marrow, and some of the GvH clones appeared earlier in ileal mucosa or blood, which is consistent with an intestinal mucosal origin.

This clone was seen a handful of times. No base quality information exists; no much larger clone differs at one position. From a lookup of the germline V gene, CDR1 and CDR2 are SNHLY and FYNNEI. The CDR3 spans 16 residues, from the cysteine through the phenylalanine. Just the 48-base CDR3 DNA is kept, in frame starting at base 1. V is pruned by 1 base and J by 4 bases, leaving 9 bases of the junction without a gene match. Library preparation used the immunoSEQ multiplex PCR assay. For most patients, genomic DNA was isolated with the Qiagen DNeasy Blood and Tissue Kit and sent frozen to Adaptive Biotechnologies for TCR sequencing. For most patients, high-throughput TCR-beta CDR3 sequencing of genomic DNA was performed by Adaptive Biotechnologies. As for the authors' bioinformatics: TCR sequencing data were retrieved from Adaptive's ImmunoSEQ software for around 18 patients, whereas three other patients were processed with MiXCR and VDJtools. To correct CD4 versus CD8 sorting errors, sequences present in both subsets at a frequency ratio below 5:1 were removed. CDR3 nucleotide sequences shared between donor and recipient were removed because the origin of such sequences could not be assigned. To be classed as alloreactive, a clone needed at least 2-fold expansion over unstimulated cells and a minimum CFSE-low frequency of 0.002% (template counts) or 0.001% (read counts). A clone was considered mappable if detected in the sequenced pre-transplant spleen, lymph node, or MLR CFSE-low populations of the donor or recipient. Cumulative frequency of alloreactive clones was calculated as a percentage of all sequences weighted by copy number. TCRdb limited this immuneACCESS table to in-frame rearrangements with V and J called. A share of clones is missing; checked studies link under half to unresolved V genes, and the rest is unexplained. V, J and clone size were drawn from that table, and D and trimming were deduced from the DNA. This sample has about 2,200 clones in its table, and 37% of those were observed once. Clones ranked in the top ten supply approximately 29% of the sample.

The sequence is built from TRBV2 and TRBJ1-1; 7 of the junction bases match TRBD1. The starting material was alloreactive CD8+ T cells from a mixed lymphocyte reaction culture, obtained before transplantation. The sample's cell subset or site label, in plain terms: CFSE-low proliferating T cells sorted from roughly 6-day pre-transplant mixed lymphocyte reaction (GvH or HvG direction). The sequence derives from a human patient who was an organ donor for intestinal transplantation. Here the CDR3 is given as CASSEEVPGGRTEAFF. The nucleotides read TGTGCCAGCAGTGAAGAAGTACCAGGGGGTCGCACTGAAGCTTTCTTT.